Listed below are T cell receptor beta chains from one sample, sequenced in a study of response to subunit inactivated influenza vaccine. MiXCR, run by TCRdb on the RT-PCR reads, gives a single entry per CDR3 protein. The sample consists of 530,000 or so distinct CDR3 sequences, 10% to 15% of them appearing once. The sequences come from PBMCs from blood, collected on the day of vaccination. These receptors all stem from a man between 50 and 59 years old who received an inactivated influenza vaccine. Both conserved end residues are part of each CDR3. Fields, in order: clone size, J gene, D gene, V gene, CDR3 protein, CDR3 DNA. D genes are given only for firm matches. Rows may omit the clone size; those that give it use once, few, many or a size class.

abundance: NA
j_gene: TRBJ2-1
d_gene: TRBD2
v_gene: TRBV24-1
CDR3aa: CATSDRSGSSYNEQFF
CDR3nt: TGTGCCACCAGTGACCGTAGCGGGAGCTCCTACAATGAGCAGTTCTTC

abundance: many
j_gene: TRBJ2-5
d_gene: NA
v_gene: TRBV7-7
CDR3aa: CASSLGVAETQYF
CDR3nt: TGTGCTAGCAGCTTAGGGGTAGCTGAGACCCAGTACTTC

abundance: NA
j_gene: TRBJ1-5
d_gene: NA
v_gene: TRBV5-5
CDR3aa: CASSSFAWDESNQPQHF
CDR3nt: TGTGCCAGCAGCTCGTTCGCTTGGGATGAAAGCAATCAGCCCCAGCATTTT

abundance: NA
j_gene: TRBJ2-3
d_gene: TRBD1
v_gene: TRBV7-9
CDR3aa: CASSGQGRVRYTQYF
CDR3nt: TGTGCCAGCAGCGGACAGGGGAGGGTCCGTTATACGCAGTATTTT

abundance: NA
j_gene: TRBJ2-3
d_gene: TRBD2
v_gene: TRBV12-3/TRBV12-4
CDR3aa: CASAGAATDTQYF
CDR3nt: TGTGCCAGCGCGGGAGCGGCCACAGATACGCAGTATTTT

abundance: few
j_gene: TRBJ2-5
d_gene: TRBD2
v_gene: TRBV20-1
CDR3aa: CSATPTSGGEETQYF
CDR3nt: TGCAGTGCTACTCCGACTAGCGGGGGAGAAGAGACCCAGTACTTC

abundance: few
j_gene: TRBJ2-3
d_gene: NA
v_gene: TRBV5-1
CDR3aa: CASSFRAGVTDTQYF
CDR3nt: TGCGCCAGCAGCTTCAGGGCCGGGGTAACAGATACGCAGTATTTT

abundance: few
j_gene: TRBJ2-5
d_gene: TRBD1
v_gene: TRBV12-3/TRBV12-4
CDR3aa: CASSLGTGIGETQYF
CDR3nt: TGTGCCAGCAGTTTGGGGACAGGGATAGGAGAGACCCAGTACTTC

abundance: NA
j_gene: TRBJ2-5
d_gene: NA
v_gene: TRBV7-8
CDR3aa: CASSLAIGSGETQYF
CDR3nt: TGTGCCAGCAGCTTAGCGATCGGATCTGGAGAGACCCAGTACTTC

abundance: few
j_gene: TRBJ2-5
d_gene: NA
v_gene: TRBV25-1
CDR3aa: CASSDLPGTWDPQYF
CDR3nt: TGTGCCAGCAGTGACCTTCCCGGGACCTGGGATCCCCAGTACTTC

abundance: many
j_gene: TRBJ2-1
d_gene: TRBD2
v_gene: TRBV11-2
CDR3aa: CASSSRGRGAYNEQFF
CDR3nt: TGTGCCAGCAGCTCCCGGGGGCGGGGGGCTTACAATGAGCAGTTCTTC

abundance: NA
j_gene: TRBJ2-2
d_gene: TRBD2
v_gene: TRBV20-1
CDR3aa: CSATLAVTGELFF
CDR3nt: TGCAGTGCTACTCTAGCGGTGACCGGGGAGCTGTTTTTT

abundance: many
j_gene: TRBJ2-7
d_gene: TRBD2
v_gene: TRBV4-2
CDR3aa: CASSFPGGREQYF
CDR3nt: TGTGCCAGCAGTTTCCCTGGCGGGAGGGAGCAGTACTTC

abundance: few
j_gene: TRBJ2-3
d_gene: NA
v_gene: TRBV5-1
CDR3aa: CASSLGAARSTDTQYF
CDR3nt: TGCGCCAGCAGCCTAGGGGCAGCGAGGAGCACAGATACGCAGTATTTT